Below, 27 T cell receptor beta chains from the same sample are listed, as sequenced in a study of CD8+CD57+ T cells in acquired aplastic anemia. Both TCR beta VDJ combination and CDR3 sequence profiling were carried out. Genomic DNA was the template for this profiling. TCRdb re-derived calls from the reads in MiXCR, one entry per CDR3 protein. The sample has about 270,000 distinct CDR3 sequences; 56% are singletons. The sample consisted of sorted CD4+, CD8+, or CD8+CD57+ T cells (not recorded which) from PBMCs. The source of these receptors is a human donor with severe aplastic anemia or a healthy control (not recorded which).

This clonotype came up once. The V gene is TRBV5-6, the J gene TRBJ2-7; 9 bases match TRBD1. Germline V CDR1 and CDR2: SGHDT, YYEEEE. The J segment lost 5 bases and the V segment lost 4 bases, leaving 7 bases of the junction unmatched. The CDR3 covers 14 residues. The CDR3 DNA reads TGTGCCAGCAGCCAGGGACAGGGTCTCGACGAGCAGTACTTC. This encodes CASSQGQGLDEQYF.

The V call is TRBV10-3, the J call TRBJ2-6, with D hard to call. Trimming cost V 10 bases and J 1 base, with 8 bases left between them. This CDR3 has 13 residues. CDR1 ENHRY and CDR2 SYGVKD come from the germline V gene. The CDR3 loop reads CATVGSGANVLTF. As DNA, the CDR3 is TGTGCCACGGTGGGGTCTGGGGCCAACGTCCTGACTTTC.

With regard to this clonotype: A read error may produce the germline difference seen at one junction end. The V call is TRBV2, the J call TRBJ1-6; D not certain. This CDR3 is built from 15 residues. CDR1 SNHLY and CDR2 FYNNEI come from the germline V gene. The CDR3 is CASSESGGDGSPLHF. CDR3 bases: TGTGCCAGCAGTGAATCAGGCGGAGACGGGTCACCCCTTCACTTT.

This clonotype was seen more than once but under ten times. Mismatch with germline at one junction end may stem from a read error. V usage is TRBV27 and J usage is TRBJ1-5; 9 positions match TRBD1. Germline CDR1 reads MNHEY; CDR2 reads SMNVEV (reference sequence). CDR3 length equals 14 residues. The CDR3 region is CASSSGTGYQPRHF. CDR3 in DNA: TGTGCCAGCAGTTCCGGGACAGGGTATCAGCCCCGGCATTTT.

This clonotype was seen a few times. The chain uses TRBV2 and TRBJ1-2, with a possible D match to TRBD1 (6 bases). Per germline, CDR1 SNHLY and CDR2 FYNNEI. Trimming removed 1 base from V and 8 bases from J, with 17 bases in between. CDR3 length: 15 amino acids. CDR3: CASSEGAGTRWGYTF. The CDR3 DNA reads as TGTGCCAGCAGTGAAGGGGCCGGGACACGGTGGGGCTACACCTTC.

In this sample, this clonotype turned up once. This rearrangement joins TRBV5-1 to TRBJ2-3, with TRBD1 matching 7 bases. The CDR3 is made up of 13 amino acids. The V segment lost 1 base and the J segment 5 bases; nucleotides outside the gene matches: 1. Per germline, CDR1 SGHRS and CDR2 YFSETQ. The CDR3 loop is CASSLQGEDTQYF. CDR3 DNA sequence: TGCGCCAGCAGCTTGCAGGGGGAAGATACGCAGTATTTT.

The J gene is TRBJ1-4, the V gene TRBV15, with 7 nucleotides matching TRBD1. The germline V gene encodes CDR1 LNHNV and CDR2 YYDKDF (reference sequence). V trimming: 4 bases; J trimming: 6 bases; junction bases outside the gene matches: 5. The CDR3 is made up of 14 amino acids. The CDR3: CATSIRQGDEKLFF. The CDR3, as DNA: TGTGCCACCAGCATACGACAGGGAGATGAAAAACTGTTTTTT.

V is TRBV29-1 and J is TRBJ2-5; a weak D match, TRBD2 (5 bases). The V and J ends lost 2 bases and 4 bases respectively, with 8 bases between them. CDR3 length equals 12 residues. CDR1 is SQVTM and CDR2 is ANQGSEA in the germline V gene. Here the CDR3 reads CSVESRAETQYF. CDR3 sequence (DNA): TGCAGCGTTGAATCGAGGGCAGAGACCCAGTACTTC.

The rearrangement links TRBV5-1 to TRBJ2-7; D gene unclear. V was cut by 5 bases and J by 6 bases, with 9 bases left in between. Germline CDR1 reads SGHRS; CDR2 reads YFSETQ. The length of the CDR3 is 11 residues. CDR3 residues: CASSGVSEQYF. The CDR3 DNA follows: TGCGCCAGCAGTGGTGTATCCGAGCAGTACTTC.

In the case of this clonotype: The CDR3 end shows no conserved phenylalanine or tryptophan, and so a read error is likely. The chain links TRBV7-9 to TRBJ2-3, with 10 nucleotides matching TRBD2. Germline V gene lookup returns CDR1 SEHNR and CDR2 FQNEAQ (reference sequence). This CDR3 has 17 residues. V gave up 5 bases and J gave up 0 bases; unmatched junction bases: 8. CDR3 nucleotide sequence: TGTGCCAGCAGCCTAATAGCGGGAGGTCCCAGCACAGATACGCAGTATGTT. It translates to CASSLIAGGPSTDTQYV.

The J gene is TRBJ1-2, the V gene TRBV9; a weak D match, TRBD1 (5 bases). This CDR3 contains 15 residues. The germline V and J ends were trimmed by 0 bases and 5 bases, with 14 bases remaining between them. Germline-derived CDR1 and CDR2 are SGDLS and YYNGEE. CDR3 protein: CASSVAVRGGYGYTF. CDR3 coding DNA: TGTGCCAGCAGCGTAGCTGTGAGGGGAGGATATGGCTACACCTTC.

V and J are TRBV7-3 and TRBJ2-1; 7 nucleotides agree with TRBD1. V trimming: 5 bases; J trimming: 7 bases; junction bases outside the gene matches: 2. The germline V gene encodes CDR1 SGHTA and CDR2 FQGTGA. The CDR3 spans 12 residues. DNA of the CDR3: TGTGCCAGCAGCGGGGACAGAAATGAGCAGTTCTTC. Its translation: CASSGDRNEQFF.

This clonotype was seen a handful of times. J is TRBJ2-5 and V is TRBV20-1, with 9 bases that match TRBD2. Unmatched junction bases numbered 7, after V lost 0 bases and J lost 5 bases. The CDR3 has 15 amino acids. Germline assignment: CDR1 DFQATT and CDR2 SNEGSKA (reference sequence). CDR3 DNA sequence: TGCAGTGCTAGAGAGGGGTCTAGCGGGACGGAGACCCAGTACTTC. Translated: CSAREGSSGTETQYF.

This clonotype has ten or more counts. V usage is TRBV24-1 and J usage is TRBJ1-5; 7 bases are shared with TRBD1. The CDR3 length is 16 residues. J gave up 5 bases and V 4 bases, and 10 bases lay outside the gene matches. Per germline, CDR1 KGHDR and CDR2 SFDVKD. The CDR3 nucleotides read TGTGCCACCAGTGACCAACAGGGGTTTGGGGATCAGCCCCAGCATTTT. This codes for CATSDQQGFGDQPQHF.

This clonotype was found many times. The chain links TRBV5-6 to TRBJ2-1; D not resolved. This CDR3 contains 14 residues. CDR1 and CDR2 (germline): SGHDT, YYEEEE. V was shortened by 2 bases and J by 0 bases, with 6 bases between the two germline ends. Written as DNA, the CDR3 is TGTGCCAGCAGCTTTGGAAGCTCCTACAATGAGCAGTTCTTC. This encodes CASSFGSSYNEQFF.

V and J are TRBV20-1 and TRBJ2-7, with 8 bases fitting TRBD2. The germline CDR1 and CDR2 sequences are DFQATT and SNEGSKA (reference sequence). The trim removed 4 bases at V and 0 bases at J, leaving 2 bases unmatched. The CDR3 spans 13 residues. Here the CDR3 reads CSAKRESSYEQYF. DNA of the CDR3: TGCAGTGCTAAGCGGGAGAGCTCCTACGAGCAGTACTTC.

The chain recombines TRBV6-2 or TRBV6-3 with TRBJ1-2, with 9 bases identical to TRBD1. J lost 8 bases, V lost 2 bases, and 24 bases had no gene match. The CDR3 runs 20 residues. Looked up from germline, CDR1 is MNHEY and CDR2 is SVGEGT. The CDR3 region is CASSYTLTGTGKRIQEGYTF. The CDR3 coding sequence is TGTGCCAGCAGTTACACGCTAACCGGGACAGGGAAGAGGATTCAAGAGGGCTACACCTTC.

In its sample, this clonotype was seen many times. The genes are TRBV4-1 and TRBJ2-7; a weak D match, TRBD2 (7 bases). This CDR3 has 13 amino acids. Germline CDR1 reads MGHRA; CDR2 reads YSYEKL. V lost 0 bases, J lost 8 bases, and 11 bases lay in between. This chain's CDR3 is CASSQDGGAKQYF. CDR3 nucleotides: TGCGCCAGCAGCCAAGATGGGGGGGCGAAGCAGTACTTC.

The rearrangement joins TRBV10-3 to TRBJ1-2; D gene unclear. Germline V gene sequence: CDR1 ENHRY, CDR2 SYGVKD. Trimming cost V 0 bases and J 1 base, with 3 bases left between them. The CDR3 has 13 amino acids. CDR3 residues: CAISESLNYGYTF. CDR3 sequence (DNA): TGTGCCATCAGTGAGTCCCTTAACTATGGCTACACCTTC.

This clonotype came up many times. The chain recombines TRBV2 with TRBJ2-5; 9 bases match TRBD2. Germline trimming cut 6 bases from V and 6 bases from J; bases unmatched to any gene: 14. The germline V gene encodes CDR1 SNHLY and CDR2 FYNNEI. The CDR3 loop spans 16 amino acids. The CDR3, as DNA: TGTGCCAGCAGGAGCGATTTGGCGGGAGGGTGGAAGACCCAGTACTTC. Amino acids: CASRSDLAGGWKTQYF.

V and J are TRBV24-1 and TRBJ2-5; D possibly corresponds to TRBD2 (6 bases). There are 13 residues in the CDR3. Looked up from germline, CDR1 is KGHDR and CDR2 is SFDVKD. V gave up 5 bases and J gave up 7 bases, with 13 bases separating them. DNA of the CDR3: TGTGCCACCAGTGGGGCAGGGACTGCGACCCAGTACTTC. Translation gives CATSGAGTATQYF.

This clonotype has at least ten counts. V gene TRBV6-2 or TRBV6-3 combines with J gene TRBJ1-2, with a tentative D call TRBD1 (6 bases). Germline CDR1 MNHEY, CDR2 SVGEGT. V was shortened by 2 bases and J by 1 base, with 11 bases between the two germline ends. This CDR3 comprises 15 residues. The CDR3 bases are TGTGCCAGCAGTTACGCGGGACAAGATAACTATGGCTACACCTTC. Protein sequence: CASSYAGQDNYGYTF.

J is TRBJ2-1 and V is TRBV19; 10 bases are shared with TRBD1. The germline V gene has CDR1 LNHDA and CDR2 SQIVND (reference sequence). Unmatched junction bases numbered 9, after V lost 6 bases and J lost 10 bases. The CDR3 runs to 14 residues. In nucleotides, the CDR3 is TGTGCCAGTAGCGCGACAGGGGGCCTCTACGAGCAGTTCTTC. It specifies CASSATGGLYEQFF.

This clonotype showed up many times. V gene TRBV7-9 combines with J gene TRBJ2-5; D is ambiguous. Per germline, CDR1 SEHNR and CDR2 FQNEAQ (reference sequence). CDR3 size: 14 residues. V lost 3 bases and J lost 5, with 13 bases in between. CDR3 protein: CASSFISEGETQYF. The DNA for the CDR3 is TGTGCCAGCAGCTTCATATCCGAAGGGGAGACCCAGTACTTC.

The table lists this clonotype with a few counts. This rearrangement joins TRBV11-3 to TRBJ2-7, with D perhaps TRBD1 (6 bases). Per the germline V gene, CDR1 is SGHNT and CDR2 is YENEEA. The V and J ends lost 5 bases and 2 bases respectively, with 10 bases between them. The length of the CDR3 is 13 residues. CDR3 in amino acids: CASSHTGPYEQYF. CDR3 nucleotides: TGTGCCAGCAGCCATACAGGGCCCTACGAGCAGTACTTC.

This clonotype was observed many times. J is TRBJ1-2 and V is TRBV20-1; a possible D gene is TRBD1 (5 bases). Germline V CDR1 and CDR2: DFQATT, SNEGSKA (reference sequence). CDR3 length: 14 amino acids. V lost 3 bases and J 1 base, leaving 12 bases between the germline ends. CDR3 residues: CSASKGSDNYGYTF. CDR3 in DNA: TGCAGTGCTAGTAAGGGGTCGGATAACTATGGCTACACCTTC.

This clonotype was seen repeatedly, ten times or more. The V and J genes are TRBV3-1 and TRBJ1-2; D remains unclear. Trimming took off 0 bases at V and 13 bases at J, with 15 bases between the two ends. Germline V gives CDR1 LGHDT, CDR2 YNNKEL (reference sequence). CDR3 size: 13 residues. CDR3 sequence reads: CASSQDARAQRTF. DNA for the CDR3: TGTGCCAGCAGCCAAGACGCAAGGGCACAACGCACCTTC.